A selection of T cell receptor beta chains follows, all from one sample in a study of tumor T cells in aggressive B-cell lymphoma. Method: immunoSEQ multiplex PCR; TCRdb's copy keeps in-frame clones and lacks some. The table has 8,000 to 9,500 clones, roughly 81% seen once. Sequenced input: tumor tissue. These receptor sequences come from an adult with diffuse large B cell lymphoma. Each CDR3 is given with its conserved first and last residue. Fields, in order: clone size, D gene, J gene, V gene, CDR3 DNA, CDR3 protein. A D gene is named only where the DNA matches it firmly. Some rows mark clone size as missing; the rest say once, few, many or name a class of expanded clone.

abundance: .; d_gene: TRBD1; j_gene: TRBJ2-2; v_gene: TRBV29-1; CDR3nt: TGCAGCGCGGACAGGGGACTCGCCGGGGAGCTGTTTTTT; CDR3aa: CSADRGLAGELFF
abundance: .; d_gene: .; j_gene: TRBJ2-3; v_gene: TRBV6-5; CDR3nt: TGTGCCAGCTCCCCCCCGGGCACAGATACGCAGTATTTT; CDR3aa: CASSPPGTDTQYF
abundance: .; d_gene: .; j_gene: TRBJ2-7; v_gene: TRBV18; CDR3nt: TGTGCCAGCTCCCTAGAAGGTCTAGGCCACGAGCAGTACTTC; CDR3aa: CASSLEGLGHEQYF
abundance: .; d_gene: .; j_gene: TRBJ2-2; v_gene: TRBV6-1; CDR3nt: TGTGCCAGCAGTGAATATGGTCAGGGGTTACGCACCGGGGAGCTGTTTTTT; CDR3aa: CASSEYGQGLRTGELFF
abundance: .; d_gene: .; j_gene: TRBJ1-3; v_gene: TRBV7-9; CDR3nt: TGTGCCAGCAGCCCCAGAGGTACGGAACCTGGAAACACCATATATTTT; CDR3aa: CASSPRGTEPGNTIYF
abundance: .; d_gene: .; j_gene: TRBJ1-1; v_gene: TRBV4-3; CDR3nt: TGCGCCAGCAGCCAAGATCTCGGGTACACTGAAGCTTTCTTT; CDR3aa: CASSQDLGYTEAFF
abundance: .; d_gene: TRBD1; j_gene: TRBJ1-3; v_gene: TRBV19; CDR3nt: TGTGCCAGTACCCGGGACAGGCAAGGAAACACCATATATTTT; CDR3aa: CASTRDRQGNTIYF
abundance: .; d_gene: TRBD1; j_gene: TRBJ1-4; v_gene: TRBV10-1; CDR3nt: TGCGCCAGCAGTGAGTTAAGGGGGCTAGGGGAAAAACTGTTTTTT; CDR3aa: CASSELRGLGEKLFF
abundance: once; d_gene: .; j_gene: TRBJ1-1; v_gene: TRBV6-5; CDR3nt: TGTGCCAGCAGTTACAGCAAAAACACTGAAGCTTTCTTT; CDR3aa: CASSYSKNTEAFF
abundance: .; d_gene: TRBD1; j_gene: TRBJ1-6; v_gene: TRBV7-6; CDR3nt: TGTGCCAGCAGCTCGGGACAGGGGAGGTCCTATAATTCACCCCTCCACTTT; CDR3aa: CASSSGQGRSYNSPLHF
abundance: .; d_gene: TRBD1; j_gene: TRBJ2-7; v_gene: TRBV27; CDR3nt: TGTGCCAGCAGTTTAGACCCCGGGACAGGCTCCTACGAGCAGTACTTC; CDR3aa: CASSLDPGTGSYEQYF
abundance: .; d_gene: TRBD1; j_gene: TRBJ2-7; v_gene: TRBV7-2; CDR3nt: TGTGCCAGCAGCTCAGGACAGGGAAGCTCCTACGAGCAGTACTTC; CDR3aa: CASSSGQGSSYEQYF
abundance: .; d_gene: TRBD2; j_gene: TRBJ2-5; v_gene: TRBV11-2; CDR3nt: TGTGCCAGCAGCTTAGATTACCGCGCGGGGGGGCCTCGGGAGACCCAGTACTTC; CDR3aa: CASSLDYRAGGPRETQYF